This TCR beta chain was captured by sequencing in a study of T cell changes during pregnancy in multiple sclerosis (dated by TCRdb to 2018 to 2020). Regarding the complete study: In women with multiple sclerosis, the researchers looked at how the T cell repertoire shifted as pregnancy progressed.

Library generation was performed with the immunoSEQ multiplex PCR assay. TCRdb provides this immuneACCESS table in a form limited to in-frame rearrangements. Some clones are lacking; in checked studies, under half of them reflect an unresolved V gene, and why the rest are absent is not known. The sample contains some 97,000 clones, 90% to 95% of them found a single time. The ten largest account for roughly 0.9% of the sample. A note on this clone: This clone's antigen is unknown. There are no base qualities to consult, and no much larger clone falls within one base.

V is reduced by 0 bases and J by 3 bases, leaving a spacing of 29 bases between them. The germline V gene encodes CDR1 MGHRA and CDR2 YSYEKL. Taken from cysteine to phenylalanine, the CDR3 has 21 residues. This entry keeps only the CDR3 DNA: 63 bases, framed from base 1. The clonotype was recovered from a female donor with multiple sclerosis, enrolled in a pregnancy study. The V and J segments used are TRBV4-1 and TRBJ2-5; 6 matching bases give a weak D call of TRBD2. Specimen: peripheral blood, collected before pregnancy. The CDR3 corresponds to CASSQESGGTVGPASEETQYF. The sequence in DNA is TGCGCCAGCAGCCAAGAATCGGGCGGGACGGTCGGTCCGGCGTCTGAAGAGACCCAGTACTTC.